What follows are 3 T cell receptor beta chains derived from one specimen sequenced in a study of cytomegalovirus exposure and HLA in healthy donors. In the PCR, 60 Vbeta and 13 Jbeta primers were used. This table comes from immunoSEQ multiplex PCR, and its TCRdb copy is limited to in-frame clones, with some not included. The profile shows 200,000 to 250,000 clones, over 75% of them singletons. The source material was PBMCs. The source of these receptors is a human donor in good health.

The J gene is TRBJ2-7, the V gene TRBV5-1, with TRBD2 identical over 8 bases. The trim removed 0 bases at V and 7 bases at J, leaving 12 bases unmatched. Per the germline V gene, CDR1 is SGHRS and CDR2 is YFSETQ. The CDR3 totals 16 residues. CDR3 protein: CASSLGASGSSKEQYF. The CDR3 DNA follows: TGCGCCAGCAGCTTGGGGGCGAGCGGGAGCTCAAAGGAGCAGTACTTC.

The CDR3 reads CASSLGGEVQETQYF. In DNA, the CDR3 is TGTGCCAGCAGCTTAGGGGGAGAGGTTCAAGAGACCCAGTACTTC. The rearrangement links TRBV7-9 to TRBJ2-5; possibly TRBD2 for D (5 bases). Germline CDR1 reads SEHNR; CDR2 reads FQNEAQ (reference sequence). Deletions cut 1 base from V and 2 bases from J, with 11 bases between. CDR3 length equals 15 residues.

The chain carries TRBV27 and TRBJ1-1, with D uncertain. V shed 2 bases and J shed 4 bases, with 11 bases lying between them. The germline V gene encodes CDR1 MNHEY and CDR2 SMNVEV (reference sequence). The CDR3 loop spans 14 amino acids. CDR3 DNA: TGTGCCAGCAGTTTAATGGGCTCAAGCACTGAAGCTTTCTTT. The encoded protein is CASSLMGSSTEAFF.